One sample yielded the 26 T cell receptor beta chains listed below, sequenced in a study of cytomegalovirus exposure and HLA in healthy donors. With 60 Vbeta and 13 Jbeta primers, the PCR was carried out. TCRdb's table, derived via immunoSEQ multiplex PCR, lists solely in-frame clones and lacks some. The data show tens of thousands of clones, around a tenth seen once. Input material: PBMCs. The source is a man in his 60s in good health and CMV-seropositive.

The chain employs TRBV5-4 and TRBJ1-6, with 10 bases lining up with TRBD1. The CDR3 runs to 14 residues. The ends lost 4 bases at V and 8 bases at J; junction bases unmatched: 3. The V gene's germline CDR1 is SGHNT and CDR2 YYREEE (reference sequence). The CDR3 reads CASSQGQGDSPLHF. CDR3 nucleotide sequence: TGTGCCAGCAGCCAAGGACAGGGGGATTCACCCCTCCACTTT.

The chain couples TRBV6-1 to TRBJ2-2, with TRBD1 matching over 10 bases. Germline loops: CDR1 MNHNS, CDR2 SASEGT. V trimming: 5 bases; J trimming: 3 bases; junction bases outside the gene matches: 3. This CDR3 has 15 residues. The CDR3 here is CASSLGTGDTGELFF. The CDR3 DNA follows: TGTGCCAGCAGTTTGGGGACAGGGGACACCGGGGAGCTGTTTTTT.

V gene TRBV4-1 combines with J gene TRBJ2-5; 9 nucleotides match TRBD1. The CDR3 consists of 15 residues. Trimming at V came to 3 bases and at J to 4 bases, leaving 6 bases not matched to a gene. The germline CDR1 and CDR2 sequences are MGHRA and YSYEKL. CDR3 coding DNA: TGCGCCAGCAGCCAGTCGGGACAGGGAAGAGAGACCCAGTACTTC. It yields the protein CASSQSGQGRETQYF.

The rearrangement links TRBV28 to TRBJ1-1; 12 bases line up with TRBD1. Germline V CDR1 and CDR2: MDHEN, SYDVKM. The CDR3 runs 17 residues. Losses at the gene ends were 6 bases for V and 0 bases for J; bases not matched to a gene: 8. The CDR3 nucleotides read TGTGCCAGCAGACATGGGGGGACAGGGGGCCTGAACACTGAAGCTTTCTTT. It codes for CASRHGGTGGLNTEAFF.

This sequence joins TRBV6-6 and TRBJ2-1; 7 bases fit TRBD2. Germline values: CDR1 MNHNY, CDR2 SVGAGI (reference sequence). This CDR3 is built from 12 residues. The V segment lost 5 bases and the J segment 9 bases; nucleotides outside the gene matches: 4. The CDR3 DNA reads as TGTGCCAGCAGTCCGCAGCGGGGTGAGCAGTTCTTC. As protein: CASSPQRGEQFF.

This clone was detected only a few times. This chain connects TRBV6-5 to TRBJ1-1; possible D gene TRBD1, 5 bases. Germline-derived CDR1 and CDR2 are MNHEY and SVGAGI. This CDR3 region has 15 residues. Trimming cost V 4 bases and J 8 bases, with 20 bases left between them. The CDR3 sequence: CASSLTAPMGHEAFF. The CDR3 DNA follows: TGTGCCAGCAGTTTGACGGCCCCCATGGGGCACGAAGCTTTCTTT.

The chain links TRBV30 to TRBJ1-1, with 9 bases matching TRBD1. The germline V gene has CDR1 GTSNPN and CDR2 SVGIG (reference sequence). V was clipped by 5 bases and J by 1 base; unmatched bases: 2. CDR3 length: 13 amino acids. The CDR3 region is CAWGQGRNTEAFF. Written as DNA, the CDR3 is TGTGCCTGGGGACAGGGGAGGAACACTGAAGCTTTCTTT.

This chain uses TRBV28 with TRBJ2-4; a possible D gene is TRBD1 (6 bases). CDR1 and CDR2 from the germline V gene are MDHEN and SYDVKM. The CDR3 is 15 residues long. Trimming removed 8 bases at V and 6 bases at J, with 20 bases between. The CDR3 sequence is CASGLDSGALNIQYF. CDR3 DNA: TGTGCCAGCGGGTTGGACAGTGGAGCCTTAAACATTCAGTACTTC.

This chain connects TRBV6-1 to TRBJ2-7, with TRBD2 as a possible D gene (5 bases). V dropped 4 bases and J dropped 0 bases, with 16 bases sitting between them. Germline V gene data show CDR1 as MNHNS and CDR2 as SASEGT. The CDR3 is 16 amino acids. This chain's CDR3 is CASSASYSGSSYEQYF. Here the CDR3 DNA reads TGTGCCAGCAGTGCCAGCTACAGCGGCTCCTCCTACGAGCAGTACTTC.

V gene TRBV28 combines with J gene TRBJ2-7, with D maybe TRBD2 (6 bases). The CDR3 is 19 amino acids. Trimming cost V 6 bases and J 5 bases, with 32 bases left between them. The germline gives CDR1 MDHEN, CDR2 SYDVKM. CDR3 in DNA: TGTGCCAGCAGCCGGGCAAGTCTAGCGAGAGGAGGTGGGTTGGACGAGCAGTACTTC. Its translation is CASSRASLARGGGLDEQYF. Combining the CDR3 with reference TRBV28 and TRBJ2-7 gives the whole variable domain DVKVTQSSRYLVKRTGEKVFLECVQDMDHENMFWYRQDPGLGLRLIYFSYDVKMKEKGDIPEGYSVSREKKERFSLILESASTNQTSMYLCASSRASLARGGGLDEQYFGPGTRLTVT.

V is TRBV6-1 and J is TRBJ2-3; maybe TRBD2 (5 bases). V was cut by 2 bases and J by 2 bases, with 11 bases left in between. Germline CDR1 is MNHNS and CDR2 is SASEGT. This CDR3 has 15 amino acids. The CDR3 DNA follows: TGTGCCAGCAGTGAAATCGCGGGTTCCACAGATACGCAGTATTTT. This gives the protein CASSEIAGSTDTQYF.

This clone occurred a few times. CDR3 region: CASSSTGDQETQYF. Written as DNA, the CDR3 is TGCGCCAGCAGCTCAACAGGGGACCAAGAGACCCAGTACTTC. V usage is TRBV5-1 and J usage is TRBJ2-5; 7 bases are shared with TRBD1. CDR1 is SGHRS and CDR2 is YFSETQ in the germline V gene. The CDR3 length is 14 residues. V dropped 3 bases and J dropped 0; count of bases not matched to a gene: 2. The complete variable domain, with remaining parts taken from reference TRBV5-1 and TRBJ2-5, reads KAGVTQTPRYLIKTRGQQVTLSCSPISGHRSVSWYQQTPGQGLQFLFEYFSETQRNKGNFPGRFSGRQFSNSRSEMNVSTLELGDSALYLCASSSTGDQETQYFGPGTRLLVL.

This clone appeared a few times. The chain carries TRBV21-1 and TRBJ1-2. TRBV21-1 is designated a pseudogene. The CDR3 totals 17 residues. In nucleotides, the CDR3 is TGTGCCAGCTGGCGTGATGGGTCGGGAGACCATACCTATGGCTACACCTTC. Amino acid sequence: CASWRDGSGDHTYGYTF.

The genes are TRBV25-1 and TRBJ1-3; D is unresolved. CDR1 and CDR2 (germline): MGHDK, SYGVNS. The CDR3 has 14 residues. V was clipped by 6 bases and J by 0 bases, with 9 bases between them. CDR3 loop: CASRNRNSGNTIYF. The CDR3 DNA reads as TGTGCCAGCAGAAACAGAAACTCTGGAAACACCATATATTTT.

V gene TRBV4-1 combines with J gene TRBJ2-3; no firm D call. V was pared by 4 bases and J by 1 base, with 6 bases between. The germline V gene has CDR1 MGHRA and CDR2 YSYEKL. The CDR3 loop spans 13 amino acids. Here the CDR3 reads CASSRVRTDTQYF. The DNA for the CDR3 is TGCGCCAGCAGCCGAGTCCGCACAGATACGCAGTATTTT.

The gene calls are TRBV6-5 and TRBJ1-5; D ambiguous. V dropped 11 bases and J dropped 0 bases, with 14 bases sitting between them. This CDR3 is built from 14 residues. CDR1 MNHEY and CDR2 SVGAGI come from the germline V gene. The CDR3 DNA sequence: TGTGCCGACGTAACAGTTAATAGCAATCAGCCCCAGCATTTT. Translation: CADVTVNSNQPQHF.

This clone occurred a few times. V usage is TRBV6-5 and J usage is TRBJ1-1; TRBD1 might be the D (5 bases). Germline CDR1 is MNHEY and CDR2 is SVGAGI. This CDR3 contains 13 residues. Deletions cut 4 bases from V and 1 base from J, with 7 bases between. DNA for the CDR3: TGTGCCAGCAGTTCGGACACGAACACTGAAGCTTTCTTT. It codes for CASSSDTNTEAFF.

There are a few counts of this clone. The V call is TRBV6-6, the J call TRBJ2-7; 8 nucleotides agree with TRBD2. J gave up 7 bases and V 7 bases, and 12 bases lay outside the gene matches. The CDR3 loop spans 14 amino acids. Germline V lookup: CDR1 MNHNY, CDR2 SVGAGI (reference sequence). CDR3 sequence (DNA): TGTGCCAGCACCCCCGGGCGGGGGGTCTGGGAGCAGTACTTC. Encoded protein: CASTPGRGVWEQYF.

In its sample, this clone was seen a few times. The CDR3 DNA is TGCGCCAGCAGCTCGGGACAGTTGAACACTGAAGCTTTCTTT. Encoded protein: CASSSGQLNTEAFF. This rearrangement joins TRBV5-1 to TRBJ1-1; 7 bases agree with TRBD1. CDR3 length equals 14 residues. V lost 3 bases to trimming and J lost 0 bases; unmatched junction nucleotides: 2. The V gene's germline CDR1 is SGHRS and CDR2 YFSETQ.

This clone was observed a few times. The V call is TRBV9, the J call TRBJ2-1; 7 bases are a match to TRBD2. Germline assignment: CDR1 SGDLS and CDR2 YYNGEE. The CDR3 is 16 amino acids. V trimming: 1 base; J trimming: 4 bases; junction bases outside the gene matches: 8. DNA for the CDR3: TGTGCCAGCAGCGTACCCCCAGCGGGAAAGTACAATGAGCAGTTCTTC. It translates to CASSVPPAGKYNEQFF.

This chain uses TRBV19 with TRBJ2-1; 13 bases are a match to TRBD2. The CDR3 totals 15 residues. V lost 6 bases and J lost 10; bases outside the gene matches: 9. CDR1 and CDR2 (germline): LNHDA, SQIVND (reference sequence). The CDR3 nucleotides are TGTGCCAGTAGGGACACTAGCGGGGGGGCTCAAGAGCAGTTCTTC. Translated, it gives CASRDTSGGAQEQFF.

This clone occurred a few times. V gene TRBV11-2 combines with J gene TRBJ2-5; maybe TRBD1 (5 bases). Germline V gives CDR1 SGHAT, CDR2 FQNNGV. CDR3 length: 13 amino acids. V was shortened by 4 bases and J by 4 bases, with 10 bases between the two germline ends. In DNA, the CDR3 is TGTGCCAGCAGCTGGGGCAGGGCAGAGACCCAGTACTTC. It translates to CASSWGRAETQYF.

V is TRBV5-1 and J is TRBJ1-2, with a weak D call TRBD1 (5 bases). Germline V gene lookup returns CDR1 SGHRS and CDR2 YFSETQ. Trimming left V 0 bases short and J 7 bases short, with 13 bases between. The CDR3 runs 14 residues. The CDR3 bases are TGCGCCAGCAGCTTGGACTCGGCGGGGCTTGGCTACACCTTC. Protein product: CASSLDSAGLGYTF. The full variable domain, completed using reference TRBV5-1 and TRBJ1-2, is KAGVTQTPRYLIKTRGQQVTLSCSPISGHRSVSWYQQTPGQGLQFLFEYFSETQRNKGNFPGRFSGRQFSNSRSEMNVSTLELGDSALYLCASSLDSAGLGYTFGSGTRLTVV.

CDR3 amino acids: CASSFVRQGGETQYF. The CDR3 DNA follows: TGCGCCAGCAGCTTCGTCCGACAGGGGGGGGAGACCCAGTACTTC. The chain is built from TRBV5-1 and TRBJ2-5; 9 bases agree with TRBD1. CDR1 is SGHRS, CDR2 YFSETQ, per germline. This CDR3 contains 15 residues. Trimming at V came to 2 bases and at J to 5 bases, leaving 7 bases not matched to a gene.

This clone came up a few times. Other DNA sequences in this specimen translate into the identical CDR3. V and J are TRBV2 and TRBJ2-7; D unclear. This CDR3 is built from 11 residues. Germline V gene lookup returns CDR1 SNHLY and CDR2 FYNNEI. V was shortened by 5 bases and J by 3 bases, with 5 bases between the two germline ends. The CDR3 nucleotides read TGTGCCAGCAGTCCTTACTACGAGCAGTACTTC. Amino acids: CASSPYYEQYF.

The V and J genes are TRBV6-1 and TRBJ2-5; 9 bases map to TRBD2. CDR3 length: 16 amino acids. CDR1 is MNHNS and CDR2 is SASEGT in the germline V gene. V was clipped by 4 bases and J by 0 bases; unmatched bases: 6. Here the CDR3 reads CASSGWRTSDQETQYF. DNA of the CDR3: TGTGCCAGCAGTGGATGGCGGACTAGCGACCAAGAGACCCAGTACTTC.